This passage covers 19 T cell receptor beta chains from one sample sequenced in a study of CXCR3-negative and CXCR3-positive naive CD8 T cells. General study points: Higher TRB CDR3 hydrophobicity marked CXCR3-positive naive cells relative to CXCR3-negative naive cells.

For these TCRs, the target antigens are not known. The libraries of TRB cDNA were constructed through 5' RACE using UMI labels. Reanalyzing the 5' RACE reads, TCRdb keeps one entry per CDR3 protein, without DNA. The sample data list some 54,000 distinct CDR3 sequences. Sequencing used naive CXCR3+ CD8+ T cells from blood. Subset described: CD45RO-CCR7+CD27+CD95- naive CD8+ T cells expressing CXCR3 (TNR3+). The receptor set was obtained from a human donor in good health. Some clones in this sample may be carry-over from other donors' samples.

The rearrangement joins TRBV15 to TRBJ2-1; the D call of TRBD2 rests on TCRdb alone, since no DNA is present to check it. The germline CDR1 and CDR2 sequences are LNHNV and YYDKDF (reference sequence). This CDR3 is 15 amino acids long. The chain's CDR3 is CATSRVRGRMNEQFF. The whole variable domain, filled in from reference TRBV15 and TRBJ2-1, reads DAMVIQNPRYQVTQFGKPVTLSCSQTLNHNVMYWYQQKSSQAPKLLFHYYDKDFNNEADTPDNFQSRRPNTSFCFLDIRSPGLGDTAMYLCATSRVRGRMNEQFFGPGTRLTVL.

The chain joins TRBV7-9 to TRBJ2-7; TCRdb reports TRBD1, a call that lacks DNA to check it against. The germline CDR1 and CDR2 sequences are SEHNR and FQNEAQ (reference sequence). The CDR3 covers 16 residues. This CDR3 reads CASSLGIRDRRYEQYF.

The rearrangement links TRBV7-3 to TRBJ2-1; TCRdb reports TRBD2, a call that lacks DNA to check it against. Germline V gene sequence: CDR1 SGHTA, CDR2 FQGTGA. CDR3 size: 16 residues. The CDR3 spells CASSPALAGGYNEQFF.

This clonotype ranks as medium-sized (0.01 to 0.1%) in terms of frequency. CDR3: CASSLAIEAFQETQYF. V gene TRBV7-6 combines with J gene TRBJ2-5. The germline V gene encodes CDR1 SGHVS and CDR2 FNYEAQ. CDR3 length equals 16 residues.

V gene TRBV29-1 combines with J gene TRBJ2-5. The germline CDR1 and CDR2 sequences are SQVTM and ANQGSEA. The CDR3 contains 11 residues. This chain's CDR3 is CSVDWRETQYF.

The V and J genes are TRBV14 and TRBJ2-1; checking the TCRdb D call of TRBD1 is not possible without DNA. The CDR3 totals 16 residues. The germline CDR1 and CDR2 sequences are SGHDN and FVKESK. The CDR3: CASSLRPGQGYNEQFF.

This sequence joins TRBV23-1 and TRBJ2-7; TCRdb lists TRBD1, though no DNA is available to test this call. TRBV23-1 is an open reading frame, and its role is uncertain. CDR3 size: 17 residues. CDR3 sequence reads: CASILKVADRGCYEQYF.

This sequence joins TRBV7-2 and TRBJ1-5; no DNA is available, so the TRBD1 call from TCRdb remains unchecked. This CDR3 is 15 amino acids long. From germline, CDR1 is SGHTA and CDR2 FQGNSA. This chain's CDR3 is CASSPFGNSNQPQHF.

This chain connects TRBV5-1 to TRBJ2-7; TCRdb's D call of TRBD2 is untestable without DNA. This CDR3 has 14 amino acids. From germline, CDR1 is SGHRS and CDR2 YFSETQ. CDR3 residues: CASSLASGGNEQYF.

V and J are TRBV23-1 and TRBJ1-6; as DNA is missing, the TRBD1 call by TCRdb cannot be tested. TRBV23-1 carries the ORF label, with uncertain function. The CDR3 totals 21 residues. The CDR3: CASSQSSPGRKRASYNSPLHF.

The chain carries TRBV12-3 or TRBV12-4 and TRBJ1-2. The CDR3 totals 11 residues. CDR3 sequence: CASSSLGGYTF.

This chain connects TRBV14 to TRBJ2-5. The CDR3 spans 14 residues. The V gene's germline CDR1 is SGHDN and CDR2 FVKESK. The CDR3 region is CASSRWGNQETQYF.

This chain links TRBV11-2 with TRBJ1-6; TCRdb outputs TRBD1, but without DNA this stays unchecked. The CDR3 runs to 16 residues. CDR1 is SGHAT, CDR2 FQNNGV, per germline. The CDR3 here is CASSLSGTDNNSPLHF. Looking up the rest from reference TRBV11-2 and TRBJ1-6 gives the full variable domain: EAGVAQSPRYKIIEKRQSVAFWCNPISGHATLYWYQQILGQGPKLLIQFQNNGVVDDSQLPKDRFSAERLKGVDSTLKIQPAKLEDSAVYLCASSLSGTDNNSPLHFGNGTRLTVT.

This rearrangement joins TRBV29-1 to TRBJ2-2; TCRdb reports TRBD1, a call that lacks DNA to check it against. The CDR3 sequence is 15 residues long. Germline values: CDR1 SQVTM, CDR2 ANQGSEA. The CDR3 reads CSWGNRGQNTGELFF.

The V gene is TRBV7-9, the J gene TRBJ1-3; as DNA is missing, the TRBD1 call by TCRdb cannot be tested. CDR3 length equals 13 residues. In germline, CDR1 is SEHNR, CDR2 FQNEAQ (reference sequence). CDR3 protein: CASSLGPGNTIYF. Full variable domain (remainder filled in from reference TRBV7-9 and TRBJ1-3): DTGVSQNPRHKITKRGQNVTFRCDPISEHNRLYWYRQTLGQGPEFLTYFQNEAQLEKSRLLSDRFSAERPKGSFSTLEIQRTEQGDSAMYLCASSLGPGNTIYFGEGSWLTVV.

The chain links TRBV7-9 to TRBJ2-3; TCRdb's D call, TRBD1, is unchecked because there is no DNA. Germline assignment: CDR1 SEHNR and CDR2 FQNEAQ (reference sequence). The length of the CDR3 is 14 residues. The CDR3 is CASRHPTGAATQYF.

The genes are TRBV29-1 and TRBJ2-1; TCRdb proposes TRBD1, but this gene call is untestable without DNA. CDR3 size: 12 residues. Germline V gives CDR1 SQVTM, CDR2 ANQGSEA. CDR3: CSVGTAYNEQFF.

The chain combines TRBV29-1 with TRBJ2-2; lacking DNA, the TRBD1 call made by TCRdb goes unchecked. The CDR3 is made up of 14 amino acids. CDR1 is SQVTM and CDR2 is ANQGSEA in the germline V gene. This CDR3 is CSATGTGVPGELFF.

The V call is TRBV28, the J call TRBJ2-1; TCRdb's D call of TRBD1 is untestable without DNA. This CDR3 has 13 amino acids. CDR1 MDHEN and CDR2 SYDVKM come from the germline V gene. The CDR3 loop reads CARLGTGHNEQFF.